This T cell receptor beta chain was observed in a study of CD4+ T cells in melanoma. Data came from immunoSEQ multiplex PCR; TCRdb stores just in-frame clones and leaves some out. The sample contains roughly 9,600 clones, around 70% of which appear only once. From germline, CDR1 is SGHVS and CDR2 FNYEAQ. The CDR3 loop spans 17 amino acids. V was pared by 5 bases and J by 1 base, with 21 bases between. The J gene is TRBJ2-7, the V gene TRBV7-6; a weak D match, TRBD1 (6 bases). This sequence was found in a human donor with melanoma. Sequenced: cells from a culture (not recorded whether cultured in vitro). The CDR3 loop is CASSGPPSLGQSYEQYF. CDR3 sequence (DNA): TGTGCCAGCAGCGGGCCGCCGTCGCTCGGACAGTCCTACGAGCAGTACTTC. The variable domain in full, with the rest retrieved from reference TRBV7-6 and TRBJ2-7, is GAGVSQSPRYKVTKRGQDVALRCDPISGHVSLYWYRQALGQGPEFLTYFNYEAQQDKSGLPNDRFSAERPEGSISTLTIQRTEQRDSAMYRCASSGPPSLGQSYEQYFGPGTRLTVT.